The 15 T cell receptor beta chains listed next were all sequenced from one sample in a study of CD8 T cells in Susac syndrome. RNA amounts of about 0.45 to 1 ug underwent reverse transcription with random hexamers. TCRdb used MiXCR to reprocess the immunoSEQ multiplex PCR reads, holding one entry per CDR3 protein. The sample holds some 220,000 distinct CDR3 sequences, 95% seen once. Sequenced input: CD4+ T cells from PBMCs. The receptors were sampled from a human donor with multiple sclerosis.

V gene TRBV27 combines with J gene TRBJ1-1; no clear D. Trimming took 6 bases from V and 7 from J, leaving 9 bases between them. The CDR3 consists of 11 residues. Germline V gene lookup returns CDR1 MNHEY and CDR2 SMNVEV (reference sequence). The CDR3 DNA sequence: TGTGCCAGCAGAGGGCCTCTTGAAGCTTTCTTT. It translates to CASRGPLEAFF.

The rearrangement joins TRBV2 to TRBJ2-7, with 7 bases matching TRBD1. Per the germline V gene, CDR1 is SNHLY and CDR2 is FYNNEI. The CDR3 is 15 amino acids. Trimming cost V 4 bases and J 3 bases; bases outside gene matches: 9. As DNA, the CDR3 is TGTGCCAGCAGTGCCTTAGGACAGGTAGGCTACGAGCAGTACTTC. Protein: CASSALGQVGYEQYF.

The genes are TRBV3-1 and TRBJ2-3; TRBD1 might be the D (6 bases). CDR3 length: 13 residues. Germline-derived CDR1 and CDR2 are LGHDT and YNNKEL (reference sequence). Trimming cost V 2 bases and J 7 bases, with 10 bases left between them. The DNA for the CDR3 is TGTGCCAGCAGCCAATCCAGGGGAAATACGCAGTATTTT. Its translation: CASSQSRGNTQYF.

This chain joins TRBV7-9 and TRBJ2-3, with TRBD1 identical over 7 bases. Per germline, CDR1 SEHNR and CDR2 FQNEAQ (reference sequence). The length of the CDR3 is 13 residues. V lost 2 bases to trimming and J lost 5 bases; unmatched junction nucleotides: 1. The CDR3 nucleotides read TGTGCCAGCAGCTTATACAGGGGAGATACGCAGTATTTT. Encoded protein: CASSLYRGDTQYF.

A single count supports this clonotype. This chain uses TRBV20-1 with TRBJ2-1, with 8 bases that match TRBD1. The CDR3 has 14 residues. Germline CDR1 DFQATT, CDR2 SNEGSKA (reference sequence). V was pared by 3 bases and J by 5 bases, with 6 bases of the junction left unmatched. The CDR3 reads CSARDRARNNEQFF. The CDR3 DNA is TGCAGTGCTAGGGACAGGGCGCGAAACAATGAGCAGTTCTTC.

The rearrangement uses TRBV30 and TRBJ2-1, with D unresolved. The germline V gene encodes CDR1 GTSNPN and CDR2 SVGIG (reference sequence). The germline V and J ends were trimmed by 1 base and 0 bases, with 7 bases remaining between them. The CDR3 is made up of 14 amino acids. CDR3 residues: CAWSGTTSYNEQFF. The CDR3 DNA follows: TGTGCCTGGAGTGGAACCACCTCCTACAATGAGCAGTTCTTC. Together with reference TRBV30 and TRBJ2-1, the CDR3 gives the full variable domain: SQTIHQWPATLVQPVGSPLSLECTVEGTSNPNLYWYRQAAGRGLQLLFYSVGIGQISSEVPQNLSASRPQDRQFILSSKKLLLSDSGFYLCAWSGTTSYNEQFFGPGTRLTVL.

The CDR3 bases are TGTGCCAGCAGCCAAGTAGCGGGGGAGGCGAACTACGAGCAGTACTTC. Amino acids: CASSQVAGEANYEQYF. This sequence joins TRBV3-1 and TRBJ2-7; 9 nucleotides match TRBD2. Per the germline V gene, CDR1 is LGHDT and CDR2 is YNNKEL (reference sequence). This CDR3 contains 16 residues. V lost 1 base and J lost 3; bases outside the gene matches: 7.

The table lists this clonotype with a count of one. The chain recombines TRBV20-1 with TRBJ1-5; no firm D call. Germline V gene sequence: CDR1 DFQATT, CDR2 SNEGSKA (reference sequence). V lost 3 bases and J 0 bases, leaving 12 bases between the germline ends. CDR3 length equals 15 residues. The CDR3 protein is CSARASQDSNQPQHF. The CDR3 DNA sequence: TGCAGTGCTAGGGCCAGTCAGGATAGCAATCAGCCCCAGCATTTT.

The chain recombines TRBV29-1 with TRBJ2-5; 8 bases agree with TRBD2. The germline V gene has CDR1 SQVTM and CDR2 ANQGSEA. The CDR3 has 14 residues. V shed 6 bases, J shed 2 bases, and the junction held 8 bases outside the gene matches. The DNA of the CDR3 is TGCAGCGTAAAATTAGCGGGGTCGCAAGAGACCCAGTACTTC. As protein: CSVKLAGSQETQYF.

This sequence joins TRBV5-1 and TRBJ2-1; the match to TRBD2 covers 7 bases. Per the germline V gene, CDR1 is SGHRS and CDR2 is YFSETQ. The CDR3 runs 15 residues. J was trimmed by 4 bases and V by 4 bases; bases with no gene match: 8. The CDR3 DNA is TGCGCCAGCAGCCCCGAACCGGGACTATACAATGAGCAGTTCTTC. Translated: CASSPEPGLYNEQFF.

The rearrangement links TRBV28 to TRBJ2-7; 10 bases match TRBD1. Germline V CDR1 and CDR2: MDHEN, SYDVKM. The V gene end was trimmed by 4 bases and the J gene end by 7 bases; junction bases not matched to a gene: 10. The CDR3 is 15 amino acids. CDR3 loop: CASSSPGQGSSEQYF. The CDR3, as DNA: TGTGCCAGCAGTTCACCGGGACAGGGGTCTTCAGAGCAGTACTTC. Supplemented by reference TRBV28 and TRBJ2-7, the full variable domain reads DVKVTQSSRYLVKRTGEKVFLECVQDMDHENMFWYRQDPGLGLRLIYFSYDVKMKEKGDIPEGYSVSREKKERFSLILESASTNQTSMYLCASSSPGQGSSEQYFGPGTRLTVT.

This chain links TRBV2 with TRBJ2-2; D is uncertain. The V end was cut by 6 bases, the J end by 6 bases, with 11 bases between. The germline CDR1 and CDR2 sequences are SNHLY and FYNNEI. This CDR3 has 13 amino acids. CDR3 bases: TGTGCCAGCAGACTCGAACTTTCCGGGGAGCTGTTTTTT. This encodes CASRLELSGELFF. The whole variable domain, remainder taken from reference TRBV2 and TRBJ2-2, is EPEVTQTPSHQVTQMGQEVILRCVPISNHLYFYWYRQILGQKVEFLVSFYNNEISEKSEIFDDQFSVERPDGSNFTLKIRSTKLEDSAMYFCASRLELSGELFFGEGSRLTVL.

The chain links TRBV3-1 to TRBJ2-1; no clear D. The CDR3 consists of 13 residues. The V gene's germline CDR1 is LGHDT and CDR2 YNNKEL (reference sequence). The V gene lost 0 bases and the J gene lost 9 bases, with 9 bases spanning the gap. The CDR3 region is CASSQDQGSEQFF. The CDR3 DNA reads as TGTGCCAGCAGCCAAGATCAAGGGTCTGAGCAGTTCTTC.

This chain links TRBV9 with TRBJ1-2; TRBD1 aligns across 11 bases. Germline V CDR1 and CDR2: SGDLS, YYNGEE. V was pared by 0 bases and J by 8 bases, with 3 bases of the junction left unmatched. The CDR3 is made up of 14 amino acids. The CDR3 here is CASSVVGQGDGYTF. The CDR3 DNA reads TGTGCCAGCAGCGTAGTGGGACAGGGGGACGGCTACACCTTC.

The chain has TRBV1 and TRBJ2-7; TRBD2 is the table's D call and was not checked against the DNA. TRBV1 is a pseudogene locus. The CDR3 contains 17 residues. CDR3: CTSSQALLAGDSYEQYF. DNA for the CDR3: TGCACCAGCAGCCAAGCCCTACTAGCGGGAGACTCCTACGAGCAGTACTTC.